The rows below give T cell receptor beta chains drawn from one sample of a study of T cell responses to AZD1222 COVID-19 vaccine. The assay was immunoSEQ multiplex PCR, and TCRdb's table has in-frame clones only and misses some. The data show 150,000 to 200,000 clones, roughly 92% seen once. The sequences come from peripheral blood, collected 28 days after the second AZD1222 dose. The receptors shown here come from an adult who received the AZD1222 COVID-19 vaccine. Each CDR3 is given with its conserved first and last residue. D genes are given only for firm matches. Where a row states a size, it is once, few, many or the class of an expanded clone; other rows omit it.

clone_size	v_call	d_call	j_call	cdr3_aa	cdr3_nt
.	TRBV27	TRBD1	TRBJ1-6	CASSLAREGQDSPLHF	TGTGCCAGCAGTTTGGCAAGAGAGGGACAGGATTCACCCCTCCACTTT
.	TRBV7-3	TRBD1	TRBJ2-1	CASSTTGMGEQFF	TGTGCCAGCAGCACGACAGGGATGGGTGAGCAGTTCTTC
.	TRBV5-1	.	TRBJ1-2	CASSLPGVVGYTF	TGCGCCAGCAGCTTGCCAGGGGTAGTTGGCTACACCTTC
.	TRBV5-1	.	TRBJ2-7	CASSPSYGVNEQYF	TGCGCCAGCAGCCCCTCATATGGGGTTAACGAGCAGTACTTC
.	TRBV7-2	TRBD1	TRBJ1-2	CASSMSGTGPYGYTF	TGTGCCAGCAGCATGTCCGGGACAGGGCCTTATGGCTACACCTTC
.	TRBV5-1	.	TRBJ2-3	CASSLFSPTDTQYF	TGCGCCAGCAGCTTGTTTAGCCCCACAGATACGCAGTATTTT
.	TRBV5-1	.	TRBJ2-7	CASRYRASDYEQYF	TGCGCCAGCCGCTACCGCGCCTCAGACTACGAGCAGTACTTC
.	TRBV20-1	.	TRBJ1-3	CSAHSGNTIYF	TGCAGTGCTCACTCCGGAAACACCATATATTTT
once	TRBV14	.	TRBJ1-1	CASSQDVGTEAFF	TGTGCCAGCAGCCAAGATGTGGGCACTGAAGCTTTCTTT
.	TRBV5-1	.	TRBJ2-5	CASSLAPTGPRETQYF	TGCGCCAGCAGCTTGGCACCCACCGGGCCCAGGGAGACCCAGTACTTC
many	TRBV15	.	TRBJ1-2	CATSSDRSNYGYTF	TGTGCCACCAGCAGCGACAGGTCAAACTATGGCTACACCTTC
few	TRBV7-9	.	TRBJ1-2	CASSFDGDYGYTF	TGTGCCAGCAGCTTTGACGGAGACTATGGCTACACCTTC
once	TRBV6-5	.	TRBJ1-1	CASSYTGLNTEAFF	TGTGCCAGCAGTTACACGGGATTGAACACTGAAGCTTTCTTT
.	TRBV18	.	TRBJ1-3	CASSPIGRTIPSPGNTIYF	TGTGCCAGCTCACCCATCGGACGGACCATCCCTTCGCCAGGAAACACCATATATTTT
.	TRBV19	.	TRBJ2-3	CASSLRTKPDTQYF	TGTGCCAGTAGTCTCAGGACCAAGCCAGATACGCAGTATTTT
.	TRBV7-9	.	TRBJ2-5	CASSFLRDQETQYF	TGTGCCAGCAGCTTTCTCCGGGACCAAGAGACCCAGTACTTC
few	TRBV5-1	.	TRBJ2-2	CASSQDRTAGELFF	TGCGCCAGCAGCCAAGACAGGACCGCCGGGGAGCTGTTTTTT
.	TRBV28	.	TRBJ1-5	CASSLRAPNQPQHF	TGTGCCAGCAGTTTAAGGGCACCGAATCAGCCCCAGCATTTT
.	TRBV10-3	.	TRBJ1-1	CAISESNGGATEAFF	TGTGCCATCAGTGAGTCGAATGGCGGTGCGACTGAAGCTTTCTTT
.	TRBV10-3	.	TRBJ2-7	CAISDPGRQYF	TGTGCCATCAGTGACCCCGGGCGGCAGTACTTC
.	TRBV19	.	TRBJ2-2	CASSVGGLRTGELFF	TGTGCCAGTAGCGTCGGGGGGCTAAGAACCGGGGAGCTGTTTTTT
once	TRBV7-3	TRBD2	TRBJ2-1	CASSLSAGLSPNEQFF	TGTGCCAGCAGCTTAAGTGCGGGACTATCTCCGAATGAGCAGTTCTTC
.	TRBV5-1	.	TRBJ1-1	CASSLAGTANTEAFF	TGCGCCAGCAGCTTGGCGGGGACGGCGAACACTGAAGCTTTCTTT
.	TRBV16	TRBD1	TRBJ1-5	CASSQARGPRQPQHF	TGTGCCAGCAGCCAAGCCAGGGGGCCACGGCAGCCCCAGCATTTT
.	TRBV7-2	.	TRBJ2-1	CASSSGVTNEQFF	TGTGCCAGCAGCTCTGGTGTTACCAATGAGCAGTTCTTC
.	TRBV6-2/TRBV6-3	.	TRBJ2-5	CASSYGWTESQETQYF	TGTGCCAGCAGTTACGGTTGGACAGAGAGTCAAGAGACCCAGTACTTC
once	TRBV27	.	TRBJ2-1	CASSLQHSFYNEQFF	TGTGCCAGCAGTTTACAACACTCCTTCTACAATGAGCAGTTCTTC
.	TRBV30	.	TRBJ2-7	CAWSAHYEQYF	TGTGCCTGGAGCGCTCACTACGAGCAGTACTTC
.	TRBV24-1	.	TRBJ2-1	CATSDSWPSSYNEQFF	TGTGCCACCAGTGATTCATGGCCGAGCTCCTACAATGAGCAGTTCTTC
.	TRBV4-2	.	TRBJ2-1	CASSHPKGEINEQFF	TGTGCCAGCAGCCACCCAAAGGGAGAGATCAATGAGCAGTTCTTC
.	TRBV13	TRBD2	TRBJ2-1	CASSYRLAGAYNEQFF	TGTGCCAGCAGCTACAGACTAGCGGGAGCTTACAATGAGCAGTTCTTC
.	TRBV6-5	.	TRBJ1-6	CAGKTEGSPLHF	TGTGCCGGCAAGACAGAGGGTTCACCCCTCCACTTT
.	TRBV30	.	TRBJ1-4	CAWQGGFAEKLFF	TGTGCCTGGCAGGGAGGCTTTGCGGAAAAACTGTTTTTT
.	TRBV7-9	.	TRBJ2-1	CASSLAEKSGYQQFF	TGTGCCAGCAGCTTAGCGGAGAAAAGCGGCTATCAGCAGTTCTTC
.	TRBV28	TRBD1	TRBJ2-2	CASSFGTGVEGELFF	TGTGCCAGCAGTTTCGGGACAGGGGTCGAGGGGGAGCTGTTTTTT
.	TRBV10-3	TRBD2	TRBJ2-1	CAIRGLAGVFHEQFF	TGTGCCATCAGGGGACTAGCGGGAGTCTTCCATGAGCAGTTCTTC
.	TRBV2	.	TRBJ1-5	CASSERGAESNQPQHF	TGTGCCAGCAGTGAACGAGGGGCGGAGAGCAATCAGCCCCAGCATTTT
.	TRBV2	TRBD1	TRBJ1-1	CASSEDRGNTEAFF	TGTGCCAGCAGTGAAGACAGGGGGAACACTGAAGCTTTCTTT
.	TRBV27	.	TRBJ1-1	CASTSPWRGASGTEAFF	TGTGCCAGCACCTCACCCTGGAGGGGAGCGAGTGGGACTGAAGCTTTCTTT
.	TRBV20-1	.	TRBJ1-2	CSVRSGKGYTF	TGCAGTGTCAGGTCGGGGAAAGGCTACACCTTC
.	TRBV7-9	.	TRBJ2-3	CASSLRPAAGADTQYF	TGTGCCAGCAGCTTAAGGCCAGCCGCCGGGGCAGATACGCAGTATTTT
.	TRBV4-1	TRBD1	TRBJ2-7	CASSQVGTGKDEQYF	TGCGCCAGCAGCCAAGTTGGGACAGGGAAGGACGAGCAGTACTTC